This TCR beta chain was found in a study of cytomegalovirus exposure and HLA in healthy donors (TCRdb year 2017). About the study as a whole: The 666 repertoires of the first cohort and the 95 to 150 validation repertoires were produced on the same platform, according to a later analysis. A separate validation cohort of 100 to 150 different subjects was used in addition to the approximately 640-subject first cohort. The study aimed to test whether cataloging public T cell receptors could reveal signatures of past pathogen exposure. To predict cytomegalovirus infection status, the study combined high-throughput TCR immunosequencing, statistical association of individual TCRs with disease status, and machine learning.

Points on this clone: Its recognized antigen is unknown. It has no much larger one-base neighbor in the sample; base qualities were not kept.

Study-level results and caveats: A later analysis found that TCRs clustered in the first cohort also tended to co-occur in the 120 validation repertoires, with approximately 93% of cluster scores above 0. While some public TCRs were present in many individuals, most TCR sequences turned up only very rarely across donors. A few of the identified cytomegalovirus-associated TCR beta chains were confirmed in vitro to be specific for cytomegalovirus antigens. The authors suggested that the approach could potentially be extended to other disease states and immunological phenotypes. A total of roughly 160 TCR beta chains were listed by the study as associated with cytomegalovirus. In both the original and validation cohorts, the classifier was reported to diagnose cytomegalovirus status with high specificity and sensitivity. The validation cohort had no HLA typing available for a later analysis, so co-occurrence within that cohort was assessed over all 120 or so repertoires.

Donors formed part of the validation cohort, which comprised about 120 subjects and was distinct from the first cohort of 670 or so subjects. The cysteine opens and the phenylalanine closes a CDR3 of 15 amino acids. Of the read, only the CDR3 DNA is kept; its 45 bases are in frame from base 1. A distance of 14 bases separates the germline ends of V and J, which lose 1 base and 7 bases respectively. CDR1 MGHRA and CDR2 YSYEKL were looked up in the germline V gene. Library creation used the immunoSEQ multiplex PCR assay. The study's own analysis went as follows. A statistical classification framework was built to diagnose cytomegalovirus status from the catalog of TCR beta chain sequences. TCRdb retrieved this table from immuneACCESS and kept in-frame rearrangements only. Not all clones are present; in checked studies, unresolved V genes account for under half, and no reason is known for the remainder. That table is the source of V, J and clone size, and D and trimming were worked out from the DNA. A total of some 63,000 clones appear in this sample, approximately 88% of them only once. Roughly 1.2% of the sample comes from the top ten.

The receptor comes from a woman aged 18-30 years in good health and CMV-seronegative. The rearranged segments are TRBV4-1 and TRBJ2-1; the D region possibly corresponds to TRBD2 (6 bases align). The sequenced material came from PBMCs. For the CDR3, the sequence is CASSQGLNAGNEQFF. The sequenced DNA: TGCGCCAGCAGCCAAGGACTAAATGCGGGGAATGAGCAGTTCTTC.